The present TCR beta chain was sequenced within a study of memory CD4+ T cells and cytomegalovirus serostatus. This clone has only a few counts. Its antigen remains unknown. The germline V gene encodes CDR1 LNHNV and CDR2 YYDKDF (reference sequence). With 1 base clipped from V and 3 bases from J, the junction kept 6 bases outside the gene matches. The CDR3 extends over 15 amino acids. Measured with immunoSEQ multiplex PCR; TCRdb has only the in-frame clones, and not every one. The sample lists about 75,000 clones; around 82% were seen once. Single viable CD3+CD4+CD8-CD45RO+ cells were sorted as the memory CD4+ T cells. Donors' CMV status reflects serum IgG against pp150, pp28, p38, p52. Points from the study as a whole: Suggested: most of the CMV-linked TCR signature lies in CD4+ memory cells. Of 150 to 200 reported CMV TCRbeta sequences, 60 to 85 were found in memory CD4+ repertoires.

Sequencing input: memory CD4+ T cells from blood. J is TRBJ2-7 and V is TRBV15; 7 positions match TRBD1. The source of this sequence is an adult in good health and CMV-seropositive. The DNA for the CDR3 is TGTGCCACCAGCAGAGGGACAGGCGATTTCTACGAGCAGTACTTC. Translation gives CATSRGTGDFYEQYF.